Only a few counts were recorded for the clone carrying this TCR beta chain. In TCRdb, the RT-PCR reads were re-called with MiXCR into one record per CDR3 protein. The sample includes over 150,000 distinct CDR3 sequences, approximately 41% of them seen just once. This entry belongs to a study of patients and donors after allogeneic stem cell transplantation. The V end was cut by 0 bases, the J end by 1 base, with 6 bases between. CDR1 and CDR2 (germline): GTSNPN, SVGIG (reference sequence). The CDR3 covers 13 residues. The clonotype originates from a human donor who was either an allogeneic HSCT recipient or a stem cell or donor lymphocyte infusion donor (not recorded which). It is not recorded whose cells these are; they may come from a transplant donor. Sequenced sample: blood, either unsorted or a sorted T cell fraction (not recorded which). V is TRBV30 and J is TRBJ1-1, with no clear D. The CDR3 spells CAWSVLRNTEAFF. DNA for the CDR3: TGTGCCTGGAGTGTACTTCGGAACACTGAAGCTTTCTTT.